This TCR beta chain came from a study of T cell responses to AZD1222 COVID-19 vaccine. About the research overall: Second-dose recipients at about 4 or about 12 weeks were treated as one pooled group.

Findings and limits, study-wide: There were vaccine-associated CD4 TCRs across spike, dominant at 160-218 and 743-854. As reported, nearly half of all spike-specific TCRs target variant regions that are unmutated.

Germline values: CDR1 SGHRS, CDR2 YFSETQ. This CDR3 is 14 amino acids long. This clone was detected only once. As yet, its antigen is unknown. The germline gene is not matched at one end of the junction; a read error may be the cause. Repertoires were generated with immunoSEQ multiplex PCR, while TCRdb's copy carries only in-frame clones and drops some. The table records some 90,000 clones, roughly 90% of them present only once. Sequencing was performed on peripheral blood, taken on day 0 of AZD1222 vaccination. The clonotype was recovered from an adult in good health. This chain uses TRBV5-1 with TRBJ2-1, with D tentatively TRBD2 (5 bases). The CDR3 sequence is CASSLGSSYNEQFF. In nucleotides, the CDR3 is TGCGCCAGCAGTTTGGGGAGCTCCTACAATGAGCAGTTCTTC.